These T cell receptor beta chains were read from a single sample in a study of T cells after yellow fever vaccination. Via MiXCR, TCRdb re-called the 5' RACE reads, giving one row per CDR3 protein. The profile shows 300,000 to 450,000 distinct CDR3 sequences, approximately 8% of them singletons. The starting material was PBMCs, obtained approximately 47 days after the first yellow fever vaccination. These receptors originate from a young man who received the YFV17D yellow fever vaccine. The CDR3 runs from the conserved cysteine through the conserved F or W. The order of the fields is CDR3 protein, CDR3 DNA, J gene, V gene, D gene, CDR3 length, clone size. A D gene is named only where the DNA matches it firmly. Size is omitted from some rows. Given values are once, few, many or a class for expanded clones.

CDR3aa: CASSAGLAIVQETQYF; CDR3nt: TGTGCCAGCAGCGCCGGACTAGCGATCGTCCAAGAGACCCAGTACTTC; j_gene: TRBJ2-5; v_gene: TRBV9; d_gene: TRBD2; len: 16; abundance: NA
CDR3aa: CASSIPRGRTGELFF; CDR3nt: TGTGCCAGTAGTATACCCAGGGGGCGGACCGGGGAGCTGTTTTTT; j_gene: TRBJ2-2; v_gene: TRBV19; d_gene: TRBD1; len: 15; abundance: NA
CDR3aa: CSAAPGGSGEQYF; CDR3nt: TGCAGTGCTGCCCCCGGGGGCTCGGGAGAGCAGTACTTC; j_gene: TRBJ2-7; v_gene: TRBV20-1; d_gene: NA; len: 13; abundance: NA
CDR3aa: CASSSDRANEQFF; CDR3nt: TGTGCCAGTAGTAGCGACAGGGCCAATGAGCAGTTCTTC; j_gene: TRBJ2-1; v_gene: TRBV19; d_gene: TRBD1; len: 13; abundance: few
CDR3aa: CSQGRDTGELFF; CDR3nt: TGCAGTCAGGGGAGAGACACCGGGGAGCTGTTTTTT; j_gene: TRBJ2-2; v_gene: TRBV20-1; d_gene: NA; len: 12; abundance: NA
CDR3aa: CASSENYQGAQETQYF; CDR3nt: TGTGCCAGCAGTGAAAATTATCAGGGGGCTCAGGAGACCCAGTACTTC; j_gene: TRBJ2-5; v_gene: TRBV6-1; d_gene: TRBD1; len: 16; abundance: many
CDR3aa: CASSLYLQGSFKAFF; CDR3nt: TGTGCCAGCAGCTTATACTTACAGGGGAGTTTTAAAGCTTTCTTT; j_gene: TRBJ1-1; v_gene: TRBV7-2; d_gene: TRBD1; len: 15; abundance: NA
CDR3aa: CSVEYGGLSGANVLTF; CDR3nt: TGCAGCGTTGAATATGGGGGCCTCTCTGGGGCCAACGTCCTGACTTTC; j_gene: TRBJ2-6; v_gene: TRBV29-1; d_gene: NA; len: 16; abundance: few
CDR3aa: CASSLARGRGYTF; CDR3nt: TGTGCCAGCAGTTTAGCCAGGGGGCGTGGCTACACCTTC; j_gene: TRBJ1-2; v_gene: TRBV28; d_gene: TRBD1; len: 13; abundance: NA
CDR3aa: CAISERAQGSSEAFF; CDR3nt: TGTGCCATCAGTGAGAGGGCTCAGGGGTCATCTGAAGCTTTCTTT; j_gene: TRBJ1-1; v_gene: TRBV10-3; d_gene: NA; len: 15; abundance: few
CDR3aa: CASSLGAQGNTIYF; CDR3nt: TGTGCCAGCAGTTTAGGGGCGCAAGGAAACACCATATATTTT; j_gene: TRBJ1-3; v_gene: TRBV12-3/TRBV12-4; d_gene: NA; len: 14; abundance: NA
CDR3aa: CASSPGGVNSPLHF; CDR3nt: TGTGCCAGCAGCCCCGGCGGGGTGAATTCACCCCTCCACTTT; j_gene: TRBJ1-6; v_gene: TRBV5-4; d_gene: NA; len: 14; abundance: NA
CDR3aa: CSVSPWTVNYGYTF; CDR3nt: TGCAGTGTTTCTCCCTGGACAGTTAACTATGGCTACACCTTC; j_gene: TRBJ1-2; v_gene: TRBV20-1; d_gene: NA; len: 14; abundance: NA
CDR3aa: CCARDWAGFGNQPQHF; CDR3nt: TGCTGCGCTAGAGATTGGGCAGGGTTCGGCAATCAGCCCCAGCATTTT; j_gene: TRBJ1-5; v_gene: TRBV20-1; d_gene: NA; len: 16; abundance: NA
CDR3aa: CASTNKGQGPGHTGELFF; CDR3nt: TGTGCCAGTACCAATAAAGGACAGGGTCCTGGCCACACCGGGGAGCTGTTTTTT; j_gene: TRBJ2-2; v_gene: TRBV19; d_gene: TRBD1; len: 18; abundance: few
CDR3aa: CASSLRGAYNSPHHF; CDR3nt: TGTGCCAGCAGTTTAAGGGGGGCCTATAATTCACCCCACCACTTT; j_gene: TRBJ1-6; v_gene: TRBV28; d_gene: NA; len: 15; abundance: NA
CDR3aa: CSARDPTGNNQPQHF; CDR3nt: TGCAGTGCTAGAGACCCGACAGGGAACAATCAGCCCCAGCATTTT; j_gene: TRBJ1-5; v_gene: TRBV20-1; d_gene: TRBD1; len: 15; abundance: few
CDR3aa: CASSVDNEQFF; CDR3nt: TGTGCCAGCAGCGTAGACAATGAGCAGTTCTTC; j_gene: TRBJ2-1; v_gene: TRBV9; d_gene: NA; len: 11; abundance: many
CDR3aa: CSANPGQGVPGELFF; CDR3nt: TGCAGTGCGAACCCGGGACAGGGTGTTCCCGGGGAGCTGTTTTTT; j_gene: TRBJ2-2; v_gene: TRBV20-1; d_gene: TRBD1; len: 15; abundance: NA
CDR3aa: CASSSGGVQETQYF; CDR3nt: TGTGCCAGCAGCAGCGGGGGAGTCCAAGAGACCCAGTACTTC; j_gene: TRBJ2-5; v_gene: TRBV5-4; d_gene: TRBD2; len: 14; abundance: few
CDR3aa: CASSYLAGSQDTQYF; CDR3nt: TGCGCCAGCAGCTATCTAGCGGGGTCCCAAGATACGCAGTATTTT; j_gene: TRBJ2-3; v_gene: TRBV5-1; d_gene: TRBD2; len: 15; abundance: few
CDR3aa: CASSPLRGVADTQYF; CDR3nt: TGTGCCAGCTCACCACTCCGGGGCGTTGCAGATACGCAGTATTTT; j_gene: TRBJ2-3; v_gene: TRBV18; d_gene: NA; len: 15; abundance: NA
CDR3aa: CASSLVPGTDGYTF; CDR3nt: TGTGCCAGCAGCTTAGTTCCGGGGACCGATGGCTACACCTTC; j_gene: TRBJ1-2; v_gene: TRBV7-2; d_gene: NA; len: 14; abundance: few
CDR3aa: CASSPSGRANTGELFF; CDR3nt: TGCGCCAGCAGCCCTAGCGGGCGAGCGAACACCGGGGAGCTGTTTTTT; j_gene: TRBJ2-2; v_gene: TRBV4-3; d_gene: TRBD2; len: 16; abundance: NA
CDR3aa: CASSFSGEGTDTQYF; CDR3nt: TGCGCCAGCAGCTTTTCAGGGGAGGGCACAGATACGCAGTATTTT; j_gene: TRBJ2-3; v_gene: TRBV5-1; d_gene: NA; len: 15; abundance: few
CDR3aa: CASTSSAKETQYF; CDR3nt: TGTGCGAGCACGTCTAGCGCGAAAGAGACCCAGTACTTC; j_gene: TRBJ2-5; v_gene: TRBV12-3/TRBV12-4; d_gene: NA; len: 13; abundance: many
CDR3aa: CSTGTPRGADTQYF; CDR3nt: TGTTCCACCGGGACTCCCAGAGGGGCAGATACGCAGTATTTT; j_gene: TRBJ2-3; v_gene: TRBV6-1; d_gene: NA; len: 14; abundance: NA
CDR3aa: CSAPGQGMNTEAFF; CDR3nt: TGCAGCGCCCCGGGACAGGGAATGAACACTGAAGCTTTCTTT; j_gene: TRBJ1-1; v_gene: TRBV29-1; d_gene: TRBD1; len: 14; abundance: NA
CDR3aa: CAWSRGLEYGYTF; CDR3nt: TGTGCCTGGAGCAGGGGGCTTGAATATGGCTACACCTTC; j_gene: TRBJ1-2; v_gene: TRBV30; d_gene: TRBD1; len: 13; abundance: few
CDR3aa: CASSPVGGGTDTQYF; CDR3nt: TGTGCCAGCTCACCGGTTGGGGGAGGCACAGATACGCAGTATTTT; j_gene: TRBJ2-3; v_gene: TRBV18; d_gene: NA; len: 15; abundance: few
CDR3aa: CASSPPVVNTGELFF; CDR3nt: TGCGCCAGCAGTCCCCCGGTGGTCAACACCGGGGAGCTGTTTTTT; j_gene: TRBJ2-2; v_gene: TRBV5-1; d_gene: NA; len: 15; abundance: few
CDR3aa: CASGLVIGTTNEKLFF; CDR3nt: TGTGCTAGTGGTTTGGTAATAGGCACAACTAATGAAAAACTGTTTTTT; j_gene: TRBJ1-4; v_gene: TRBV12-5; d_gene: NA; len: 16; abundance: NA
CDR3aa: CSARETVYQPQHF; CDR3nt: TGCAGTGCTAGAGAGACAGTGTATCAGCCCCAGCATTTT; j_gene: TRBJ1-5; v_gene: TRBV20-1; d_gene: NA; len: 13; abundance: few
CDR3aa: CSVEAKPETQYF; CDR3nt: TGCAGCGTTGAAGCGAAACCAGAGACCCAGTACTTC; j_gene: TRBJ2-5; v_gene: TRBV29-1; d_gene: NA; len: 12; abundance: NA
CDR3aa: CAISPGRVGDAEAFF; CDR3nt: TGTGCCATCAGCCCTGGTCGGGTAGGGGACGCTGAAGCTTTCTTT; j_gene: TRBJ1-1; v_gene: TRBV10-3; d_gene: NA; len: 15; abundance: few
CDR3aa: CASSYKAPDAYNEQFF; CDR3nt: TGTGCCAGCAGTTACAAAGCCCCAGACGCCTACAATGAGCAGTTCTTC; j_gene: TRBJ2-1; v_gene: TRBV6-5; d_gene: NA; len: 16; abundance: NA
CDR3aa: CASRLTTGGRAFF; CDR3nt: TGTGCCAGCAGGTTAACGACAGGGGGTAGAGCTTTCTTT; j_gene: TRBJ1-1; v_gene: TRBV5-4; d_gene: TRBD1; len: 13; abundance: NA
CDR3aa: CASSSRDREYETQYF; CDR3nt: TGTGCCAGCAGCTCCCGGGACAGGGAGTACGAGACCCAGTACTTC; j_gene: TRBJ2-5; v_gene: TRBV7-8; d_gene: TRBD1; len: 15; abundance: NA
CDR3aa: CASSSTIGVMTNTGELFF; CDR3nt: TGTGCCAGCAGCTCTACGATAGGGGTCATGACGAACACCGGGGAGCTGTTTTTT; j_gene: TRBJ2-2; v_gene: TRBV7-3; d_gene: NA; len: 18; abundance: once
CDR3aa: CASSLMGRGNNSPLHF; CDR3nt: TGTGCCAGCAGCCTTATGGGCAGGGGGAATAATTCACCCCTCCACTTT; j_gene: TRBJ1-6; v_gene: TRBV7-3; d_gene: TRBD1; len: 16; abundance: NA
CDR3aa: CASSRGGNNSPLHF; CDR3nt: TGTGCCAGTAGTAGAGGAGGGAATAATTCACCCCTCCACTTT; j_gene: TRBJ1-6; v_gene: TRBV19; d_gene: NA; len: 14; abundance: few